This is a list of T cell receptor beta chains from one sample in a study of T cells after yellow fever vaccination. One entry per CDR3 protein, called by TCRdb with MiXCR from the 5' RACE reads. Of a few hundred thousand distinct CDR3 sequences listed, about 5.2% are singletons. The starting material was CD4+ T cells sorted from PBMCs, obtained on the day of the yellow fever booster vaccination. These receptors were taken from a man aged 18 to 30 who received the YFV17D yellow fever vaccine. The CDR3 runs from the conserved cysteine through the conserved F or W. The D gene is left open where the match is weak. Size values are once, few and many counts, or a class for expanded clones, and some rows have none.

clone_size	v_call	d_call	j_call	cdr3_length	cdr3_nt	cdr3_aa
NA	TRBV20-1	TRBD1	TRBJ1-5	15	TGCAGTGCTGCCGGGACAGATTATAGCAATCAGCCCCAGCATTTT	CSAAGTDYSNQPQHF
many	TRBV5-6	TRBD1	TRBJ2-4	14	TGTGCCAGCAGCTATACCGGGACAGGGCCCATTCAGTACTTC	CASSYTGTGPIQYF
many	TRBV10-1	NA	TRBJ2-3	15	TGCGCCAGCAGTGAGAAGGGCAGGCGGTCGGATACGCAGTATTTT	CASSEKGRRSDTQYF
NA	TRBV5-4	NA	TRBJ2-4	14	TGTGCCAGCAGCGAGTTGCAAGGCAAAAACATTCAGTACTTC	CASSELQGKNIQYF
NA	TRBV19	NA	TRBJ2-2	13	TGTGCCAGTAGTATAGATCAAAGGCGAGAGCTGTTTTTT	CASSIDQRRELFF
few	TRBV20-1	NA	TRBJ1-3	16	TGCAGTGCTAGATTGCCCAGGTGGAGTTCTGGAAACACCATATATTTT	CSARLPRWSSGNTIYF
NA	TRBV20-1	NA	TRBJ1-4	13	TGCAGTGCCGGCGGGGGGCTAAATGAAAAACTGTTTTTT	CSAGGGLNEKLFF
NA	TRBV7-3	TRBD1	TRBJ2-5	14	TGTGCCAGCAGCTCCTCAGGGGGTAAAGAGACCCAGTACTTC	CASSSSGGKETQYF
NA	TRBV19	NA	TRBJ2-7	13	TGTGCCAGTAGGCCCTTGCAGGGCACGGAGCAGTACTTC	CASRPLQGTEQYF
NA	TRBV5-1	TRBD1	TRBJ1-2	15	TGCGCCAGCAGCTTGGACAGGGGGCATAACTATGGCTACACCTTC	CASSLDRGHNYGYTF
NA	TRBV7-9	TRBD2	TRBJ2-1	15	TGTGCCAGCAGCTACGGACTAGCGGGGGGGCCCGAGCAGTTCTTC	CASSYGLAGGPEQFF
few	TRBV29-1	TRBD2	TRBJ2-3	13	TGCAGCGTGGCCGGGACTAGGGTAGATACGCAGTATTTT	CSVAGTRVDTQYF
many	TRBV12-3/TRBV12-4	NA	TRBJ2-5	13	TGTGCCAGCAGTTTTGCTGATCAAGAGACCCAGTACTTC	CASSFADQETQYF
NA	TRBV29-1	NA	TRBJ1-1	13	TGCAGCGTCAGACAGGACGGGAACACTGAAGCTTTCTTT	CSVRQDGNTEAFF
NA	TRBV5-5	TRBD1	TRBJ2-3	15	TGTGCCAGCAGCTTGGTTCAGGGGGTTGGGGATACGCAGTATTTT	CASSLVQGVGDTQYF
NA	TRBV5-5	NA	TRBJ1-5	16	TGTGCCAGCAGCGGGGGGACATGGGTTAGCAATCAGCCCCAGCATTTT	CASSGGTWVSNQPQHF
few	TRBV20-1	NA	TRBJ1-2	12	TGCAGTGCTAGTACGACCGTAGGGGTGAACACCTTC	CSASTTVGVNTF